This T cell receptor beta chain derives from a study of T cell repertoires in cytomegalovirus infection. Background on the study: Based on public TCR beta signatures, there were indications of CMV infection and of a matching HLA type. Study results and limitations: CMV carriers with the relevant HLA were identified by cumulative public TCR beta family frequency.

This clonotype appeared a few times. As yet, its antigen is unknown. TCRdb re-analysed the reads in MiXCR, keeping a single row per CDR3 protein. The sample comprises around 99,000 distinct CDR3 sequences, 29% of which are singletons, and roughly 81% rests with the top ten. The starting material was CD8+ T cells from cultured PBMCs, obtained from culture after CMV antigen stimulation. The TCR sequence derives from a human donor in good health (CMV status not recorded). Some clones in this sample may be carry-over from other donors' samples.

CDR3 coding DNA: TGTGCCAGCAGCTTGCCAAGAGAGCGGGACTATCTGGGTAATGAGCAGTTCTTC. Translation gives CASSLPRERDYLGNEQFF. V gene TRBV5-6 combines with J gene TRBJ2-1; 7 bases are shared with TRBD2. CDR1 is SGHDT, CDR2 YYEEEE, per germline. V lost 1 base, J lost 7 bases, and 17 bases stayed unmatched. The CDR3 runs 18 residues.